The next 32 T cell receptor beta chains were all read from a single sample in a study of MAIT cells during Salmonella Paratyphi A infection. Broader study findings: MAIT TRBV usage was oligoclonal, favouring TRBV20 and TRBV6.

These receptors have no known antigen. TCRdb independently ran MiXCR on the 5' RACE reads; one entry per CDR3 protein. The sample holds roughly 1,000 distinct CDR3 sequences, more than 20% seen once. The time point denotes: after infection, following antibiotic treatment. MAIT cells were sorted by flow cytometry as Valpha7.2+ CD161+ T cells. This specimen was MAIT cells from blood, taken at the last sampling point of the challenge study. The receptors originated from a person aged 18 to 75 who was deliberately infected with Salmonella Paratyphi A in a paratyphoid fever challenge study.

This clonotype was seen a few times. The V gene is TRBV4-2, the J gene TRBJ2-3; D might be TRBD2 (6 bases). Germline V gives CDR1 LGHNA, CDR2 YNFKEQ. The length of the CDR3 is 17 residues. Trimming left V 2 bases short and J 4 bases short, with 19 bases between. CDR3 loop: CASSQSSSVGGADTQYF. The CDR3 DNA reads TGTGCCAGCAGCCAATCCTCTAGCGTCGGAGGGGCAGATACGCAGTATTTT.

By frequency in the sample, this clonotype is medium-sized. The CDR3: CASSDSSGSYNEQFF. The CDR3 bases are TGTGCCAGCAGTGACTCTAGCGGCTCCTACAATGAGCAGTTCTTC. The chain joins TRBV6-4 to TRBJ2-1; possibly TRBD2 for D (6 bases). Trimming pared 0 bases from V and 0 bases from J, leaving 6 bases between. The V gene's germline CDR1 is MRHNA and CDR2 SNTAGT. The CDR3 consists of 15 residues.

The CDR3 nucleotides read TGTGCCAGCAGTTGGACAGAGACGAACACTGAAGCTTTCTTT. Translating it yields CASSWTETNTEAFF. This chain connects TRBV6-2 or TRBV6-3 to TRBJ1-1, with D possibly matching TRBD1 (6 bases). The V gene lost 4 bases and the J gene lost 1 base, with 10 bases spanning the gap. There are 14 residues in the CDR3. Germline V gene sequence: CDR1 MNHEY, CDR2 SVGEGT.

This clonotype is classed as large. V is TRBV20-1 and J is TRBJ2-1, with 11 nucleotides matching TRBD2. This CDR3 has 15 residues. The germline gives CDR1 DFQATT, CDR2 SNEGSKA (reference sequence). After removal of 2 bases from V and 6 bases from J, the junction contained 6 bases not matched to a gene. CDR3 amino acids: CSARILAGDINEQFF. The CDR3 nucleotides read TGCAGTGCTAGAATACTAGCGGGAGACATCAATGAGCAGTTCTTC.

This chain links TRBV12-5 with TRBJ2-1, with 9 bases aligning to TRBD2. CDR1 and CDR2 (germline): LGHNT, FRNRAP. The CDR3 extends over 14 amino acids. Trimming removed 5 bases from V and 7 bases from J; junction bases left unmatched: 6. The CDR3 DNA follows: TGTGCTAGTGGTCCCCTAGCGGGATTTAATGAGCAGTTCTTC. This encodes CASGPLAGFNEQFF.

Only one count was recorded for this clonotype. The chain joins TRBV6-2 or TRBV6-3 to TRBJ2-2; TRBD2 might be the D (5 bases). Germline CDR1 and CDR2: MNHEY and SVGEGT. The CDR3 totals 15 residues. Trimming left V 0 bases short and J 3 bases short, with 8 bases between. The CDR3 protein is CASSYSAGDTGELFF. In DNA form, the CDR3 reads TGTGCCAGCAGTTACTCCGCGGGCGACACCGGGGAGCTGTTTTTT.

This clonotype was observed a few times. V gene TRBV4-2 combines with J gene TRBJ2-1; 13 bases fit TRBD2. The V segment lost 0 bases and the J segment 12 bases; nucleotides outside the gene matches: 8. CDR3 length: 16 residues. Germline CDR1 is LGHNA and CDR2 is YNFKEQ. In DNA form, the CDR3 reads TGTGCCAGCAGCCAAGAACTAGCGGGGGGGCAAGATACGCAGTTCTTC. Translated, it gives CASSQELAGGQDTQFF.

In this sample, this clonotype is large. V is TRBV20-1 and J is TRBJ1-1, with 8 bases matching TRBD1. V lost 2 bases and J lost 3; bases outside the gene matches: 5. CDR1 is DFQATT, CDR2 SNEGSKA, per germline (reference sequence). This CDR3 contains 14 residues. The CDR3 region is CSARKGTGHTEAFF. The CDR3 bases are TGCAGTGCTAGAAAAGGGACAGGCCACACTGAAGCTTTCTTT.

By sample share, this clonotype is large (0.1 to 1%). The chain carries TRBV3-1 and TRBJ2-3; TRBD2 aligns across 10 bases. V shed 9 bases and J 0 bases; nucleotides not matched to a gene: 6. The CDR3 length is 15 residues. Germline V gives CDR1 LGHDT, CDR2 YNNKEL (reference sequence). The CDR3 here is CASRPLAGSTDTQYF. Here the CDR3 DNA reads TGTGCCAGTCGGCCACTAGCGGGAAGCACAGATACGCAGTATTTT.

Turning to this clonotype: Its ends do not fully match the called genes, so a read error is possible. V gene TRBV20-1 combines with J gene TRBJ1-1; the match to TRBD1 covers 7 bases. The germline CDR1 and CDR2 sequences are DFQATT and SNEGSKA (reference sequence). This CDR3 has 15 amino acids. DNA of the CDR3: TGCAGTGCTAGTCCCTTCGAGACAGGGAAAAATGAAGAGGTATGG. Translation: CSASPFETGKNEEVW.

In this sample, this clonotype turned up a few times. The chain uses TRBV15 and TRBJ1-4, with 7 bases lining up with TRBD1. This CDR3 comprises 15 residues. V lost 3 bases and J lost 8; bases outside the gene matches: 9. CDR1 and CDR2 from the germline V gene are LNHNV and YYDKDF (reference sequence). The DNA for the CDR3 is TGTGCCACCAGCAGGGGGGACAGCCAAAGGGAAAAACTGTTTTTT. Its protein product is CATSRGDSQREKLFF.

The chain carries TRBV4-1 and TRBJ2-7; D gene uncertain. The length of the CDR3 is 13 residues. Trimming removed 4 bases at V and 2 bases at J, with 9 bases between. Germline V gene sequence: CDR1 MGHRA, CDR2 YSYEKL. The CDR3 spells CASSPSVAYEQYF. Here the CDR3 DNA reads TGCGCCAGCAGCCCATCCGTGGCCTACGAGCAGTACTTC.

In its sample, this clonotype ranks as medium-sized. The chain recombines TRBV6-4 with TRBJ2-1, with 9 nucleotides matching TRBD1. Losses at the gene ends were 4 bases for V and 5 bases for J; bases not matched to a gene: 6. Germline lookup yields CDR1 MRHNA and CDR2 SNTAGT. This CDR3 region has 15 residues. The CDR3 loop reads CASSATGGAHNEQFF. In DNA form, the CDR3 reads TGTGCCAGCAGTGCCACAGGGGGCGCCCACAATGAGCAGTTCTTC.

This clonotype is deemed medium-sized. The chain combines TRBV6-1 with TRBJ1-6; 7 positions agree with TRBD1. Unmatched junction bases numbered 4, after V lost 1 base and J lost 7 bases. CDR1 MNHNS and CDR2 SASEGT come from the germline V gene. This CDR3 has 15 residues. The CDR3 DNA follows: TGTGCCAGCAGTGAAGACCCAGGGGGAAATTCACCCCTCCACTTT. This encodes CASSEDPGGNSPLHF.

A few counts support this clonotype. The chain has TRBV6-4 and TRBJ2-1; 14 bases line up with TRBD2. Looked up from germline, CDR1 is MRHNA and CDR2 is SNTAGT. This CDR3 has 15 residues. V shed 3 bases and J 6 bases; nucleotides not matched to a gene: 1. The DNA of the CDR3 is TGTGCCAGCAGTGAAGGGACTAGCGGGGGCAATGAGCAGTTCTTC. It is translated as CASSEGTSGGNEQFF.

This clonotype rates as medium-sized. This chain uses TRBV20-1 with TRBJ1-1; TRBD1 is a possible D gene (5 bases). Germline CDR1 and CDR2: DFQATT and SNEGSKA (reference sequence). The CDR3 is 13 residues long. The V gene lost 5 bases and the J gene lost 5 bases, with 15 bases spanning the gap. The CDR3 DNA sequence: TGCAGTGCTCCGCGAGGGGAGGGAACTGAAGCTTTCTTT. Translated, it gives CSAPRGEGTEAFF.

This clonotype was seen only a few times. The chain employs TRBV5-1 and TRBJ2-2; D is undetermined. The germline V and J ends were trimmed by 0 bases and 2 bases, with 5 bases remaining between them. The CDR3 extends over 14 amino acids. Germline CDR1 is SGHRS and CDR2 is YFSETQ. CDR3 DNA sequence: TGCGCCAGCAGCTTGGGTTACAACACCGGGGAGCTGTTTTTT. It encodes CASSLGYNTGELFF.

This clonotype was seen only a few times. V gene TRBV7-2 combines with J gene TRBJ2-5; D gene unclear. The germline CDR1 and CDR2 sequences are SGHTA and FQGNSA. The CDR3 loop spans 14 amino acids. Trimming cost V 6 bases and J 5 bases, with 16 bases left between them. The CDR3 reads CASRWGFIGETQYF. The CDR3 DNA sequence: TGTGCCAGCAGATGGGGTTTCATAGGGGAGACCCAGTACTTC.

This chain links TRBV4-3 with TRBJ1-1; D gene ambiguous. This CDR3 spans 13 amino acids. The V and J ends lost 0 bases and 6 bases respectively, with 8 bases between them. CDR1 LGHNA and CDR2 YSLEER come from the germline V gene. The CDR3 bases are TGCGCCAGCAGCCAAGAGGGCAACTCTGAAGCTTTCTTT. Protein product: CASSQEGNSEAFF.

The chain combines TRBV6-1 with TRBJ2-5; 9 positions match TRBD2. The CDR3 sequence is 15 residues long. CDR1 and CDR2 from the germline V gene are MNHNS and SASEGT. V was pared by 1 base and J by 1 base, with 1 base of the junction left unmatched. The CDR3 reads CASSEEAGGQETQYF. The CDR3 DNA reads TGTGCCAGCAGTGAAGAAGCGGGGGGCCAAGAGACCCAGTACTTC.

CDR3 amino acids: CASSQELAGGPHNEQFF. CDR3 coding DNA: TGTGCCAGCAGCCAAGAACTAGCGGGGGGGCCTCACAATGAGCAGTTCTTC. The chain is built from TRBV4-2 and TRBJ2-1; 13 positions match TRBD2. CDR1 is LGHNA, CDR2 YNFKEQ, per germline. V lost 0 bases, J lost 5 bases, and 4 bases stayed unmatched. The CDR3 loop spans 17 amino acids.

The chain recombines TRBV12-3 or TRBV12-4 with TRBJ1-2; 11 positions match TRBD1. This CDR3 is built from 13 residues. V gave up 3 bases and J gave up 6 bases; unmatched junction bases: 0. CDR3 sequence: CASSLGQGDGYTF. CDR3 DNA sequence: TGTGCCAGCAGTTTGGGACAGGGGGATGGCTACACCTTC.

V usage is TRBV28 and J usage is TRBJ2-1; D is ambiguous. From germline, CDR1 is MDHEN and CDR2 SYDVKM. The CDR3 consists of 13 residues. V gave up 7 bases and J gave up 0 bases, with 7 bases separating them. CDR3 bases: TGTGCCAGCACCTCGGACTCCTACAATGAGCAGTTCTTC. This encodes CASTSDSYNEQFF.

This clonotype is categorized as large. The chain couples TRBV4-3 to TRBJ2-6; TRBD1 is a possible D gene (6 bases). The V and J ends lost 0 bases and 2 bases respectively, with 8 bases between them. The germline V gene has CDR1 LGHNA and CDR2 YSLEER. This CDR3 has 16 residues. As DNA, the CDR3 is TGCGCCAGCAGCCAAGATGGGACAACTGGGGCCAACGTCCTGACTTTC. The encoded protein is CASSQDGTTGANVLTF.

As concerns this clonotype: Mismatch with germline at one junction end may stem from a read error. V and J are TRBV6-4 and TRBJ2-1; 10 bases map to TRBD2. The CDR3 runs 15 residues. CDR1 MRHNA and CDR2 SNTAGT come from the germline V gene. CDR3 nucleotide sequence: TGTGCCAGCAGAGACTCAGCGGGGGGGTACAATGAGCAGTTCTTC. Protein product: CASRDSAGGYNEQFF.

By sample share, this clonotype is medium-sized. The rearrangement links TRBV11-2 to TRBJ2-3; the match to TRBD1 covers 9 bases. Germline CDR1 is SGHAT and CDR2 is FQNNGV. The CDR3 consists of 16 residues. J was trimmed by 4 bases and V by 4 bases; bases with no gene match: 9. In DNA, the CDR3 is TGTGCCAGCAGCTCTAGACCTGGGACAGGGTCAGATACGCAGTATTTT. Amino acids: CASSSRPGTGSDTQYF. Full variable domain (outside the CDR3, taken from reference TRBV11-2 and TRBJ2-3): EAGVAQSPRYKIIEKRQSVAFWCNPISGHATLYWYQQILGQGPKLLIQFQNNGVVDDSQLPKDRFSAERLKGVDSTLKIQPAKLEDSAVYLCASSSRPGTGSDTQYFGPGTRLTVL.

In its sample, this clonotype was seen a few times. The CDR3 protein is CASSPSDRGWTDTQYF. As DNA, the CDR3 is TGTGCCAGCAGCCCCTCCGACAGGGGTTGGACAGATACGCAGTATTTT. This chain uses TRBV7-6 with TRBJ2-3; 8 positions agree with TRBD1. Germline V gene data show CDR1 as SGHVS and CDR2 as FNYEAQ. This CDR3 has 16 residues. Trimming removed 5 bases from V and 3 bases from J; junction bases left unmatched: 10.

A few counts support this clonotype. This chain links TRBV20-1 with TRBJ2-3; 8 bases fit TRBD2. Germline values: CDR1 DFQATT, CDR2 SNEGSKA (reference sequence). The CDR3 sequence is 22 residues long. J lost 3 bases, V lost 0 bases, and 26 bases had no gene match. CDR3 bases: TGCAGTGCTAGAGATGGGGGACCTTATAAAAGCGGGGGTCCCTGGGGGACAGATACGCAGTATTTT. It translates to CSARDGGPYKSGGPWGTDTQYF.

The genes are TRBV5-4 and TRBJ2-1; weak D call: TRBD2 (5 bases). The CDR3 loop spans 17 amino acids. Germline CDR1 reads SGHNT; CDR2 reads YYREEE (reference sequence). V was trimmed by 2 bases and J by 1 base, leaving 16 bases between them. This CDR3 reads CASSFGPAEGSYNEQFF. In DNA form, the CDR3 reads TGTGCCAGCAGCTTCGGGCCGGCAGAGGGTTCCTACAATGAGCAGTTCTTC.

Sample share makes this clonotype hyperexpanded. The DNA for the CDR3 is TGTGCCAGCAGTTTGGGTGGAAACACCATATATTTT. Amino acid sequence: CASSLGGNTIYF. The chain is built from TRBV12-3 or TRBV12-4 and TRBJ1-3; unclear D gene. The CDR3 spans 12 residues. V lost 3 bases and J lost 3, with 3 bases in between.

Note on this clonotype: Since a much larger clone is just one base distant, this may be a read error. This chain links TRBV4-1 with TRBJ1-5, with a possible D match to TRBD1 (5 bases). Germline values: CDR1 MGHRA, CDR2 YSYEKL. CDR3 length equals 16 residues. CDR3 residues: CVSSPTGWGGGQPQHF. DNA for the CDR3: TGCGTCAGCAGCCCGACTGGATGGGGCGGGGGTCAGCCCCAGCATTTT.

Note on this clonotype: A much larger clone differs from this one at a single base, so this may be a read error. The V and J genes are TRBV20-1 and TRBJ2-1; 7 bases are shared with TRBD2. The CDR3 is 12 residues long. Germline V gene lookup returns CDR1 DFQATT and CDR2 SNEGSKA (reference sequence). The CDR3 DNA is TGCAGTGCTAGACTAGCGGACAATGAGCGGTTCTTC. Translation: CSARLADNERFF.